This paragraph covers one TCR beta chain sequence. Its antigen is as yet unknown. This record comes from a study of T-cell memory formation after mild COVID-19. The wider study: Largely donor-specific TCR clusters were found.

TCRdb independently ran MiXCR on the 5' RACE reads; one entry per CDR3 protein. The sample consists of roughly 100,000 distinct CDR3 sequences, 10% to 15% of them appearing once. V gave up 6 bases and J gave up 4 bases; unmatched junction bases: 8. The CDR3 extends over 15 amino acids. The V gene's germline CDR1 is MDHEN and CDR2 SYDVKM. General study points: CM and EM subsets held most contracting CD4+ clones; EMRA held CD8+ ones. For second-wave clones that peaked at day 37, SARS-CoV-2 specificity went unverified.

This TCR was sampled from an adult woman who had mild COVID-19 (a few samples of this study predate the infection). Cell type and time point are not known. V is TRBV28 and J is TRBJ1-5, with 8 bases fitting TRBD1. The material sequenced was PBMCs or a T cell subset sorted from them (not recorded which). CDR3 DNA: TGTGCCAGCAGCGCGACAGGGGTACGTAATCAGCCCCAGCATTTT. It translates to CASSATGVRNQPQHF. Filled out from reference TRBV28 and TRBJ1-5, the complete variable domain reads DVKVTQSSRYLVKRTGEKVFLECVQDMDHENMFWYRQDPGLGLRLIYFSYDVKMKEKGDIPEGYSVSREKKERFSLILESASTNQTSMYLCASSATGVRNQPQHFGDGTRLSIL.